This T cell receptor (beta chain) appears in the sequencing data of a study of blood T cell repertoires in COVID-19. Looking at the study overall: The analysed material was cDNA or gDNA that came from T cells, B-cell-depleted T cells, or PBMCs.

The length of the CDR3 is 13 residues. CDR1 and CDR2 from the germline V gene are SNHLY and FYNNEI. V was pared by 7 bases and J by 3 bases, with 12 bases between. Original data processing: By means of reference gene primer amplification, nucleated cell counts were estimated. The table came from immunoSEQ multiplex PCR; TCRdb's copy has only in-frame clones and leaves some out. Clonal size and the V and J genes are those of that table, whereas D and trimming came from the DNA. The data show some 150,000 clones, with approximately 90% seen just once and about 4.2% held by the top ten. The receptor was derived from a woman between 55 and 75 years old with active or convalescent COVID-19. The sample taken for sequencing was peripheral blood. V usage is TRBV2 and J usage is TRBJ1-2; no clear D. The CDR3 sequence is CASTEGYDYGYTF. DNA for the CDR3: TGTGCCAGCACCGAGGGATACGACTATGGCTACACCTTC.